This TCR beta chain was profiled in a study of blood T cell repertoires in COVID-19. V was shortened by 7 bases and J by 1 base, with 13 bases between the two germline ends. The germline gives CDR1 MDHEN, CDR2 SYDVKM. This CDR3 has 14 residues. The data were produced by immunoSEQ multiplex PCR, yet TCRdb's version contains in-frame clones alone and is incomplete. In the table there are approximately 200,000 clones, just under 90% of which are singletons. The specimen was peripheral blood. The sequence was obtained from a man aged 55 to 70 who had recovered from COVID-19. This sequence joins TRBV28 and TRBJ1-1; D call uncertain. The CDR3 DNA reads TGTGCCAGCACCCCCTCCGGGAGGAACACTGAAGCTTTCTTT. Translated, it gives CASTPSGRNTEAFF.